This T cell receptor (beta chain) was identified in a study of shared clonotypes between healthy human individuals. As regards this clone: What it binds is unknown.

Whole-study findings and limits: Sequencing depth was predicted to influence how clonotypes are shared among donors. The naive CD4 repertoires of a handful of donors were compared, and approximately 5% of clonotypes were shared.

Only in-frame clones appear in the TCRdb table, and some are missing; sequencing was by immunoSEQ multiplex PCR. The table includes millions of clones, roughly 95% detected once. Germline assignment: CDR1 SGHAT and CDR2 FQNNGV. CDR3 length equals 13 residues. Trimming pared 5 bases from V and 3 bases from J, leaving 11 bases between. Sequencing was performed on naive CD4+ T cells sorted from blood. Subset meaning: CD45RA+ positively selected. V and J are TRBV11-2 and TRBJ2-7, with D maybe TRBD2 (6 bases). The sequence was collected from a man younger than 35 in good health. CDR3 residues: CASSPLADYEQYF. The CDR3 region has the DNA TGTGCCAGCAGCCCACTAGCTGACTACGAGCAGTACTTC.